Sequencing of this TCR beta chain was carried out in a study of T cell changes during pregnancy in multiple sclerosis. Here immunoSEQ multiplex PCR was the method, and the copy in TCRdb shows in-frame clones only, minus some. The top ten clones hold 2% to 3% of a sample with around 62,000 clones, around 89% of them seen once. V was pared by 7 bases and J by 5 bases, with 8 bases of the junction left unmatched. The CDR3 covers 13 residues. CDR1 is SQVTM, CDR2 ANQGSEA, per germline. The TCR originated in a female donor with multiple sclerosis, enrolled in a pregnancy study. The material was peripheral blood, obtained in the first trimester of pregnancy. The V and J genes are TRBV29-1 and TRBJ2-1; the match to TRBD2 covers 7 bases. CDR3 coding DNA: TGCAGCGGCGGGGGTAGCGGAAACAATGAGCAGTTCTTC. The encoded protein is CSGGGSGNNEQFF.